Listed below are T cell receptor beta chains from one sample, sequenced in a study of cytomegalovirus exposure and HLA in healthy donors. Measured with immunoSEQ multiplex PCR; TCRdb has only the in-frame clones, and not every one. Of fewer than 200,000 clones listed, 80% are singletons. The specimen was PBMCs. Source of these receptors: a woman between 45 and 65 years old in good health and CMV-seropositive. The CDR3 runs from the conserved cysteine through the conserved F or W. Some rows have no size entry. The others give once, few or many, or a class for an expanded clone.

V: TRBV7-8; size: -; CDR3: CASRGGSNQPQHF
V: TRBV28; size: -; CDR3: CASSLYYGTSDHNEQFF
V: TRBV28; size: -; CDR3: CASSTRGGRDNEQFF
V: TRBV28; size: -; CDR3: CASSPPEPTEAFF
V: TRBV30; size: -; CDR3: CAWSVPGFEETLHF
V: TRBV13; size: -; CDR3: CASSLSVRGLGDTQYF
V: TRBV5-1; size: few; CDR3: CASSSHGTASYEQYF
V: TRBV5-1; size: -; CDR3: CASSFVSVSGNEQFF
V: TRBV7-6; size: -; CDR3: CASSLARRRGPGELFF
V: TRBV6-1; size: -; CDR3: CASNGGLAVGEQYF
V: TRBV7-2; size: -; CDR3: CASSLEGGTNEKLFF
V: TRBV7-9; size: -; CDR3: CASNGDRDSPLHF
V: TRBV19; size: -; CDR3: CASTNGGASTNEKLFF
V: TRBV7-2; size: once; CDR3: CASSLVGSPTDTQYF
V: TRBV5-1; size: -; CDR3: CASSATLDTQYF
V: TRBV30; size: -; CDR3: CAWSRGAYDEQYF
V: TRBV5-1; size: -; CDR3: CASSLAGGGYEQFF
V: TRBV7-7; size: -; CDR3: CASSQPGTKETQYF
V: TRBV30; size: -; CDR3: CAWGGTSGNEQFF
V: TRBV6-1; size: -; CDR3: CASRPVAGGYGYTF
V: TRBV10-3; size: -; CDR3: CAISEGRGLKKNTEAFF
V: TRBV29-1; size: -; CDR3: CSVSGTANYGYTF
V: TRBV6-5; size: -; CDR3: CASSYKGGRDTGELFF
V: TRBV7-2; size: once; CDR3: CASSQSHLRGYGYTF
V: TRBV4-1; size: -; CDR3: CASSQERLAGNEQFF
V: TRBV19; size: -; CDR3: CASSRTATYNEQFF
V: TRBV29-1; size: -; CDR3: CSVRQGNSNQPQHF
V: TRBV15; size: -; CDR3: CATSTLIPSGSSYEQYF
V: TRBV5-4; size: once; CDR3: CASSPSRERHYEQYF
V: TRBV10-1; size: -; CDR3: CASGRGDEECTF
V: TRBV9; size: -; CDR3: CASSARSGDTYNEQFF
V: TRBV5-4; size: -; CDR3: CASSLGGPGTQYF
V: TRBV28; size: -; CDR3: CASEVGTGQDQPQHF
V: TRBV7-2; size: -; CDR3: CASSLGGEEQYF